The 17 T cell receptor beta chains below all came from one sample that was sequenced in a study of cytomegalovirus exposure and HLA in healthy donors. A multiplex PCR was run with 60 Vbeta primers and 13 Jbeta primers. The data were produced by immunoSEQ multiplex PCR, yet TCRdb's version contains in-frame clones alone and is incomplete. The sample lists approximately 110,000 clones, roughly 70% occurring once. Sample: PBMCs. The receptors originated from a man aged 25-40 years in good health and CMV-seropositive.

The chain employs TRBV5-6 and TRBJ1-1, with 12 bases matching TRBD1. The J segment lost 11 bases and the V segment lost 0 bases, leaving 8 bases of the junction unmatched. Looked up from germline, CDR1 is SGHDT and CDR2 is YYEEEE. This CDR3 spans 15 amino acids. The CDR3 sequence: CASSLVGTGGRVAFF. CDR3 DNA: TGTGCCAGCAGCTTGGTTGGGACAGGGGGCCGCGTGGCTTTCTTT. The whole variable domain, filled in from reference TRBV5-6 and TRBJ1-1, reads DAGVTQSPTHLIKTRGQQVTLRCSPKSGHDTVSWYQQALGQGPQFIFQYYEEEERQRGNFPDRFSGHQFPNYSSELNVNALLLGDSALYLCASSLVGTGGRVAFFGQGTRLTVV.

The rearrangement uses TRBV5-1 and TRBJ1-2, with D possibly being TRBD1 (5 bases). Germline assignment: CDR1 SGHRS and CDR2 YFSETQ. Trimming cost V 0 bases and J 2 bases, with 14 bases left between them. The CDR3 consists of 16 residues. Here the CDR3 reads CASSLEAGDGNYGYTF. The CDR3 DNA reads TGCGCCAGCAGCTTGGAGGCGGGGGACGGAAACTATGGCTACACCTTC.

This clone occurred a few times. Other DNA sequences of this sample code for an identical CDR3. The V and J genes are TRBV7-2 and TRBJ2-1; 9 bases are shared with TRBD2. The germline CDR1 and CDR2 sequences are SGHTA and FQGNSA. The CDR3 runs to 15 residues. V dropped 1 base and J dropped 4; count of bases not matched to a gene: 2. This chain's CDR3 is CASSLVAGGYNEQFF. The CDR3 DNA sequence: TGTGCCAGCAGCTTAGTGGCGGGGGGGTACAATGAGCAGTTCTTC.

The chain links TRBV19 to TRBJ2-1, with 13 bases matching TRBD2. Germline V gives CDR1 LNHDA, CDR2 SQIVND (reference sequence). The CDR3 covers 16 residues. After removal of 5 bases from V and 8 bases from J, the junction contained 9 bases not matched to a gene. As DNA, the CDR3 is TGTGCCAGTAGTCCTCGGACTAGCGGGAGTTCAGATGAGCAGTTCTTC. It yields the protein CASSPRTSGSSDEQFF.

This chain connects TRBV1 to TRBJ2-7; the table's D call, TRBD2, was not checked against the DNA. TRBV1 constitutes a pseudogene. The CDR3 spans 19 residues. CDR3 protein: CTSSQDPAGGSGISYEQYF. CDR3 nucleotide sequence: TGCACCAGCAGCCAAGACCCAGCGGGGGGTTCGGGAATCTCCTACGAGCAGTACTTC.

The V and J genes are TRBV18 and TRBJ2-3, with D possibly being TRBD1 (6 bases). Germline V gene lookup returns CDR1 KGHSH and CDR2 LQKENI. The V and J ends lost 1 base and 5 bases respectively, with 25 bases between them. The CDR3 is 19 amino acids. The CDR3 nucleotides are TGTGCCAGCTCACCACTGCACACTTTGACTGGACAGCCCGGAGATACGCAGTATTTT. Translated, it gives CASSPLHTLTGQPGDTQYF.

The chain uses TRBV10-3 and TRBJ1-2, with D possibly TRBD1 on 6 matching bases. Germline V gene lookup returns CDR1 ENHRY and CDR2 SYGVKD. The CDR3 consists of 14 residues. V lost 8 bases to trimming and J lost 2 bases, with 15 bases between them. This CDR3 is CAIGGEGENYGYTF. DNA of the CDR3: TGTGCCATCGGCGGAGAGGGGGAAAACTATGGCTACACCTTC.

The chain carries TRBV7-3 and TRBJ2-3, with D perhaps matching TRBD1 (6 bases). In germline, CDR1 is SGHTA, CDR2 FQGTGA. The V gene lost 3 bases and the J gene lost 6 bases, with 10 bases spanning the gap. This CDR3 contains 13 residues. CDR3 sequence: CASSFTGKDTQYF. CDR3 nucleotide sequence: TGTGCCAGCAGCTTTACAGGGAAGGATACGCAGTATTTT.

V usage is TRBV11-2 and J usage is TRBJ2-1, with no clear D. Deletions cut 0 bases from V and 1 base from J, with 13 bases between. The CDR3 contains 17 residues. Per the germline V gene, CDR1 is SGHAT and CDR2 is FQNNGV. The CDR3 DNA sequence: TGTGCCAGCAGCTTAGATTCTAGTCCCTTTTCCTACAATGAGCAGTTCTTC. Amino acids: CASSLDSSPFSYNEQFF.

The genes are TRBV30 and TRBJ2-2, with TRBD2 identical over 10 bases. This CDR3 contains 17 residues. The trim removed 4 bases at V and 1 base at J, leaving 9 bases unmatched. Germline V gene lookup returns CDR1 GTSNPN and CDR2 SVGIG (reference sequence). The CDR3 is CAWTVSPSGRNTGELFF. In DNA form, the CDR3 reads TGTGCCTGGACAGTTTCGCCTAGCGGGAGGAACACCGGGGAGCTGTTTTTT. The entire variable domain, with the rest obtained from reference TRBV30 and TRBJ2-2, is as follows: SQTIHQWPATLVQPVGSPLSLECTVEGTSNPNLYWYRQAAGRGLQLLFYSVGIGQISSEVPQNLSASRPQDRQFILSSKKLLLSDSGFYLCAWTVSPSGRNTGELFFGEGSRLTVL.

The chain combines TRBV5-4 with TRBJ2-3; the D gene is possibly TRBD2 (6 bases). This CDR3 is built from 16 residues. Germline V gives CDR1 SGHNT, CDR2 YYREEE (reference sequence). V was clipped by 0 bases and J by 2 bases, with 13 bases between them. The CDR3 reads CASSLASREVTDTQYF. The CDR3 DNA reads as TGTGCCAGCAGCTTGGCGTCCAGGGAGGTCACAGATACGCAGTATTTT.

This clone showed up just a few times. CDR3 loop: CASSPWGYQETQYF. CDR3 in DNA: TGTGCCAGTAGTCCCTGGGGCTATCAAGAGACCCAGTACTTC. The J gene is TRBJ2-5, the V gene TRBV19, with D possibly matching TRBD1 (5 bases). This CDR3 region has 14 residues. Trimming shortened V by 5 bases and J by 2 bases, and 12 bases separated the two germline ends. Per germline, CDR1 LNHDA and CDR2 SQIVND (reference sequence).

The chain couples TRBV13 to TRBJ2-7; D perhaps matches TRBD1 (6 bases). Per the germline V gene, CDR1 is PRHDT and CDR2 is FYEKMQ (reference sequence). V shed 5 bases and J shed 3 bases, with 20 bases lying between them. There are 16 residues in the CDR3. The CDR3 region is CASSRRTDERSYEQYF. Here the CDR3 DNA reads TGTGCCAGCAGCCGCCGGACAGATGAGAGAAGCTACGAGCAGTACTTC.

The chain recombines TRBV16 with TRBJ1-2, with TRBD1 matching 7 bases. The germline CDR1 and CDR2 sequences are KGHSY and FQNENV. Trimming at V came to 0 bases and at J to 3 bases, leaving 4 bases not matched to a gene. This CDR3 contains 15 residues. DNA for the CDR3: TGTGCCAGCAGCCAATCCCAGGGGGATTACTATGGCTACACCTTC. Its protein product is CASSQSQGDYYGYTF.

The chain recombines TRBV5-4 with TRBJ2-4; a weak D match, TRBD1 (5 bases). The CDR3 has 13 amino acids. The V gene's germline CDR1 is SGHNT and CDR2 YYREEE (reference sequence). V shed 2 bases and J shed 7 bases, with 10 bases lying between them. This CDR3 reads CASSFPGWNIQYF. The CDR3 region has the DNA TGTGCCAGCAGCTTCCCAGGGTGGAACATTCAGTACTTC.

The chain links TRBV9 to TRBJ1-1; no clear D gene. Per germline, CDR1 SGDLS and CDR2 YYNGEE. The V end was cut by 4 bases, the J end by 0 bases, with 10 bases between. The CDR3 covers 14 residues. This CDR3 is CASSMIQMNTEAFF. The CDR3 coding sequence is TGTGCCAGCAGCATGATCCAGATGAACACTGAAGCTTTCTTT.

V and J are TRBV7-9 and TRBJ1-4, with D unclear. The CDR3 runs 13 residues. Germline lookup yields CDR1 SEHNR and CDR2 FQNEAQ (reference sequence). Trimming left V 0 bases short and J 6 bases short, with 5 bases between. The CDR3 here is CASSLAGDEKLFF. CDR3 bases: TGTGCCAGCAGCTTAGCGGGAGATGAAAAACTGTTTTTT.